This T cell receptor beta chain came from a study of CD8 T cells in ankylosing spondylitis. Study-level points and caveats: Previously reported in reactive arthritis synovial fluid and blood were some of the motif variants. The study looked at matched synovial fluid samples from ankylosing spondylitis patients. Disease-linked clones were reported to be significantly enriched there. Peripheral blood held disease-linked clones only at relatively low frequency, and these were CD8+.

The table lists this clonotype with many counts. The target antigen is unknown. One entry per CDR3 protein, called by TCRdb with MiXCR from the 5' RACE reads. The sample shows approximately 200,000 distinct CDR3 sequences, 13% of them seen only once. CDR3 length: 15 residues. Trimming removed 1 base at V and 4 bases at J, with 14 bases between. In germline, CDR1 is SNHLY, CDR2 FYNNEI. The sequence came from a male donor with ankylosing spondylitis or in good health (not recorded which). The chain couples TRBV2 to TRBJ2-7, with a weak D call TRBD1 (6 bases). Sample: blood, either unsorted or a sorted T cell fraction (not recorded which). CDR3 region: CASSEVTGSPYEQYF. In DNA, the CDR3 is TGTGCCAGCAGTGAAGTTACAGGGTCTCCTTACGAGCAGTACTTC.